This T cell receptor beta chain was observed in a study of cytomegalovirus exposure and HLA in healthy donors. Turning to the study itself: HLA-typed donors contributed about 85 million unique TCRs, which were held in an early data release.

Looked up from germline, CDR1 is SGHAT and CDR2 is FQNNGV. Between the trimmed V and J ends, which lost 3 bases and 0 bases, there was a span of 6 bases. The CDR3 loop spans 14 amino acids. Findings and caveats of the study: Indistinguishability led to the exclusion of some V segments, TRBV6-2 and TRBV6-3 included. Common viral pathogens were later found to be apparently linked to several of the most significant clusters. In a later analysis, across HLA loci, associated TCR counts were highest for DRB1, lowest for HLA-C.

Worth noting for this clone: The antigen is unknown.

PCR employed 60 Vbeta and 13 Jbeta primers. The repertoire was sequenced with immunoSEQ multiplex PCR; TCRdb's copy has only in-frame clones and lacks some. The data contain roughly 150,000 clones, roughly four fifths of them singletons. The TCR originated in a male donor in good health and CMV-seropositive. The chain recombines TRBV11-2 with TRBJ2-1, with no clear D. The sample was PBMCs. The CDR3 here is CASSFPSSYNEQFF. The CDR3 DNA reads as TGTGCCAGCAGCTTTCCGAGCTCCTACAATGAGCAGTTCTTC. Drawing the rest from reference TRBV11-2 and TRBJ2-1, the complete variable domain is EAGVAQSPRYKIIEKRQSVAFWCNPISGHATLYWYQQILGQGPKLLIQFQNNGVVDDSQLPKDRFSAERLKGVDSTLKIQPAKLEDSAVYLCASSFPSSYNEQFFGPGTRLTVL.